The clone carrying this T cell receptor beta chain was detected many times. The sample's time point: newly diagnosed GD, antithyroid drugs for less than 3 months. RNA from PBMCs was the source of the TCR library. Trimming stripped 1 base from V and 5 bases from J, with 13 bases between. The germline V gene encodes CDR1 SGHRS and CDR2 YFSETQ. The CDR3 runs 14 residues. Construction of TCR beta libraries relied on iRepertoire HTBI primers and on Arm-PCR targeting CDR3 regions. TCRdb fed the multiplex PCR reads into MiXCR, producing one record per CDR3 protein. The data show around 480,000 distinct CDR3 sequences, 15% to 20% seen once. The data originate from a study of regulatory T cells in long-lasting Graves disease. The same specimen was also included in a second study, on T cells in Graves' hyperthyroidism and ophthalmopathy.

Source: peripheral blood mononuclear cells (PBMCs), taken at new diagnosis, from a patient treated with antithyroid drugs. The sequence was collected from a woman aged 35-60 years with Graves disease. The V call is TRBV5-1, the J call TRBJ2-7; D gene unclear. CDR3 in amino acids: CASSLWVKKNEQYF. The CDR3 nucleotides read TGCGCCAGCAGCTTGTGGGTCAAAAAGAACGAGCAGTACTTC.